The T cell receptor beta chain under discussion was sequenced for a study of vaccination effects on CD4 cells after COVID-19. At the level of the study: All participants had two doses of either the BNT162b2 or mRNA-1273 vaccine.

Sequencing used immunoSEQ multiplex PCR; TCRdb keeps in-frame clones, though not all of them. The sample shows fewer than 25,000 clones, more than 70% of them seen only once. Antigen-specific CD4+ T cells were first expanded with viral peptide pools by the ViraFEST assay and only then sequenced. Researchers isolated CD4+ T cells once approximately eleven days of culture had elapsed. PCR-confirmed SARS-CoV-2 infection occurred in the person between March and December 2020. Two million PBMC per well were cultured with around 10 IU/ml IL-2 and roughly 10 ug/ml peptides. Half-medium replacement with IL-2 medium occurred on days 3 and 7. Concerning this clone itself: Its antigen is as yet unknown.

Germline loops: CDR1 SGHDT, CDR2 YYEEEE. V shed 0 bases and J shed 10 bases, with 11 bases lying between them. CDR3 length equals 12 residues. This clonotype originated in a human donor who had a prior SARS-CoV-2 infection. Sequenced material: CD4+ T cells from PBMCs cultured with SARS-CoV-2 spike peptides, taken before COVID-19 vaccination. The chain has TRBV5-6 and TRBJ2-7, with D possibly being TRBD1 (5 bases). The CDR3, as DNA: TGTGCCAGCAGCTTGGGCAGGGCCATCCAGTACTTC. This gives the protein CASSLGRAIQYF.